This paragraph covers one TCR beta chain sequence. Antigen specificity is unknown. This sample was taken from a study of blood T cells in healthy people across ages. Broader study findings: The recorded TCR beta diversity per million T cells decreased in a roughly linear manner with age.

V was shortened by 0 bases and J by 1 base, with 11 bases between the two germline ends. The length of the CDR3 is 15 residues. Germline CDR1 is DFQATT and CDR2 is SNEGSKA (reference sequence). A second about 7 to 11 cycle PCR used barcoded and J-beta primers. TCRdb reprocessed the 5' RACE reads via MiXCR and lists one record per CDR3 protein. The table shows over 1.5 million distinct CDR3 sequences, with 49% occurring only once. The gene calls are TRBV20-1 and TRBJ2-3; maybe TRBD2 (5 bases). This receptor was taken from a middle-aged woman in good health. Input material: blood. CDR3 region: CSARDVGRGTDTQYF. The CDR3 DNA is TGCAGTGCTAGAGATGTTGGGCGGGGCACAGATACGCAGTATTTT.